This TCR beta chain was sequenced in a study of blood T cell repertoires in COVID-19. Study in general: Some COVID-19 samples were acute and others convalescent; all came from the United States, Italy and Spain. T cells, B-cell-depleted T cells, or PBMCs provided the cDNA or gDNA that served as material.

The assay was immunoSEQ multiplex PCR, and TCRdb's table has in-frame clones only and misses some. The sample yields 140,000 or so clones, approximately 85% seen once. The CDR3 is 15 amino acids. The V end was cut by 0 bases, the J end by 0 bases, with 9 bases between. Germline lookup yields CDR1 SGHNT and CDR2 YYREEE (reference sequence). Sequenced sample: peripheral blood. The sequence was collected from a man aged 50 to 59 with acute or convalescent COVID-19. V is TRBV5-4 and J is TRBJ1-1; weak D call: TRBD1 (5 bases). DNA for the CDR3: TGTGCCAGCAGCTTGGTCGGGGGACTGAACACTGAAGCTTTCTTT. Its protein is CASSLVGGLNTEAFF.